These 22 T cell receptor beta chains came from one sample sequenced in a study of post-analysis software for immune sequencing data. These receptors have no known antigen. Whole-study results and caveats: The study found TRBV5-6, TRBV5-1 and TRBV20-1 among about five TRBV segments more frequent in patients than controls.

Presence of unique molecular identifiers characterized the TCR beta cDNA libraries. TCRdb itself ran the PCR reads through MiXCR, one entry per CDR3 protein. The profile shows 820,000 or so distinct CDR3 sequences, under 70% of them singletons. Sequencing was performed on blood. The receptors shown here come from a girl under 18 with multiple sclerosis.

This chain links TRBV3-1 with TRBJ2-7, with D possibly being TRBD1 or TRBD2 (5 bases each). The J call is doubtful: the DNA matches TRBJ2-5 better. CDR3 length: 14 amino acids. CDR1 and CDR2 from the germline V gene are LGHDT and YNNKEL (reference sequence). CDR3 in amino acids: CASSQDMGPETQYF. The CDR3 DNA reads TGTGCCAGCAGCCAAGATATGGGACCGGAGACCCAGTACTTC.

This chain connects TRBV5-1 to TRBJ1-1; D possibly corresponds to TRBD1 (5 bases). Trimming took off 0 bases at V and 0 bases at J, with 12 bases between the two ends. This CDR3 has 16 amino acids. Germline values: CDR1 SGHRS, CDR2 YFSETQ. CDR3 DNA sequence: TGCGCCAGCAGCTTGGCCGGGGCCCGAATGAACACTGAAGCTTTCTTT. It yields the protein CASSLAGARMNTEAFF.

This clonotype showed up just a few times. The chain uses TRBV5-1 and TRBJ2-6, with a tentative D call TRBD1 (6 bases). This CDR3 has 15 residues. Germline CDR1 reads SGHRS; CDR2 reads YFSETQ. With 4 bases removed from V and 4 bases from J, the gap between germline ends came to 12 bases. This chain's CDR3 is CASSIGQLGANVLTF. The CDR3 nucleotides read TGCGCCAGCAGCATCGGACAGCTCGGGGCCAACGTCCTGACTTTC.

The J gene is TRBJ1-2, the V gene TRBV7-9, with a weak D call TRBD1 (5 bases). The CDR3 consists of 14 residues. Germline V lookup: CDR1 SEHNR, CDR2 FQNEAQ (reference sequence). The germline V and J ends were trimmed by 3 bases and 4 bases, with 12 bases remaining between them. The CDR3 DNA reads as TGTGCCAGCAGCTTGGATGCGGGGGGCTATGGCTACACCTTC. Its protein is CASSLDAGGYGYTF. The whole variable domain, remainder taken from reference TRBV7-9 and TRBJ1-2, is DTGVSQNPRHKITKRGQNVTFRCDPISEHNRLYWYRQTLGQGPEFLTYFQNEAQLEKSRLLSDRFSAERPKGSFSTLEIQRTEQGDSAMYLCASSLDAGGYGYTFGSGTRLTVV.

This chain connects TRBV20-1 to TRBJ2-7; D gene uncertain. The germline V gene encodes CDR1 DFQATT and CDR2 SNEGSKA (reference sequence). There are 15 residues in the CDR3. V was shortened by 3 bases and J by 1 base, with 16 bases between the two germline ends. The CDR3 here is CSARETGPKSYEQYF. The CDR3, as DNA: TGCAGTGCTAGGGAAACCGGGCCCAAGTCCTACGAGCAGTACTTC.

The chain couples TRBV20-1 to TRBJ2-7; weak D call: TRBD1 (6 bases). Between the trimmed V and J ends, which lost 6 bases and 3 bases, there was a span of 12 bases. CDR1 is DFQATT and CDR2 is SNEGSKA in the germline V gene (reference sequence). There are 12 residues in the CDR3. The chain's CDR3 is CSAAGQNYEQYF. Written as DNA, the CDR3 is TGCAGTGCAGCAGGACAGAACTACGAGCAGTACTTC.

The V and J genes are TRBV20-1 and TRBJ1-1; D unclear. The CDR3 consists of 14 residues. The V and J ends lost 0 bases and 5 bases respectively, with 13 bases between them. Per the germline V gene, CDR1 is DFQATT and CDR2 is SNEGSKA (reference sequence). This chain's CDR3 is CSARDPARGTEAFF. CDR3 in DNA: TGCAGTGCTAGAGATCCAGCCCGGGGAACTGAAGCTTTCTTT.

The chain combines TRBV15 with TRBJ2-3; a weak D match, TRBD2 (5 bases). Germline values: CDR1 LNHNV, CDR2 YYDKDF (reference sequence). V lost 0 bases to trimming and J lost 2 bases, with 15 bases between them. The CDR3 length is 17 residues. CDR3 region: CATSREWWELNTDTQYF. The CDR3 bases are TGTGCCACCAGCAGAGAGTGGTGGGAGTTAAACACAGATACGCAGTATTTT.

The chain links TRBV29-1 to TRBJ2-1, with 9 bases fitting TRBD1. CDR3 length: 13 residues. V shed 8 bases and J 7 bases; nucleotides not matched to a gene: 9. Germline-derived CDR1 and CDR2 are SQVTM and ANQGSEA. The CDR3 here is CSLRGQGGNEQFF. CDR3 DNA: TGCAGCCTGCGGGGACAGGGAGGAAATGAGCAGTTCTTC.

This chain joins TRBV12-3 or TRBV12-4 and TRBJ2-7; possibly TRBD2 for D (5 bases). This CDR3 has 14 residues. With 0 bases removed from V and 5 bases from J, the gap between germline ends came to 11 bases. DNA for the CDR3: TGTGCCAGCAGTTTAGCGCGGACGAGGGACGAGCAGTACTTC. The encoded protein is CASSLARTRDEQYF.

The chain is built from TRBV4-2 and TRBJ2-5; no clear D gene. V dropped 4 bases and J dropped 5 bases, with 11 bases sitting between them. The length of the CDR3 is 13 residues. CDR1 is LGHNA and CDR2 is YNFKEQ in the germline V gene. CDR3 nucleotide sequence: TGTGCCAGCAGCCCCTTGACCCGGGAGACCCAGTACTTC. Translation: CASSPLTRETQYF.

The rearrangement joins TRBV6-5 to TRBJ2-7, with D maybe TRBD2 (6 bases). Per germline, CDR1 MNHEY and CDR2 SVGAGI. The CDR3 sequence is 15 residues long. The germline V and J ends were trimmed by 0 bases and 3 bases, with 12 bases remaining between them. CDR3 in amino acids: CASSYSRGSVYEQYF. In DNA form, the CDR3 reads TGTGCCAGCAGTTACTCGCGGGGTTCTGTCTACGAGCAGTACTTC.

A few counts support this clonotype. The chain carries TRBV5-1 and TRBJ2-3; possibly TRBD2 for D (5 bases). With 0 bases removed from V and 2 bases from J, the gap between germline ends came to 7 bases. Germline V gives CDR1 SGHRS, CDR2 YFSETQ. The CDR3 is made up of 14 amino acids. CDR3 nucleotides: TGCGCCAGCAGCTTGGCTCTAGCCACAGATACGCAGTATTTT. Translation: CASSLALATDTQYF.

Remarks on this clonotype: At one boundary the junction diverges from the germline segment, which might be a read error. This chain uses TRBV15 with TRBJ2-5, with 8 bases aligning to TRBD1. Germline CDR1 is LNHNV and CDR2 is YYDKDF (reference sequence). The CDR3 consists of 15 residues. The chain's CDR3 is CATKDRQGQSYKQYF. For the CDR3, the DNA is TGTGCGACCAAAGACAGACAGGGGCAATCCTACAAGCAGTACTTC. The variable domain in full, completed from reference TRBV15 and TRBJ2-5, reads DAMVIQNPRYQVTQFGKPVTLSCSQTLNHNVMYWYQQKSSQAPKLLFHYYDKDFNNEADTPDNFQSRRPNTSFCFLDIRSPGLGDTAMYLCATKDRQGQSYKQYFGPGTRLLVL.

J is TRBJ2-3 and V is TRBV10-3; the D is unclear. Germline values: CDR1 ENHRY, CDR2 SYGVKD. This CDR3 is built from 12 residues. The CDR3 loop reads CSSAGLADTQYF. The DNA of the CDR3 is TGTTCTTCGGCCGGGCTAGCAGATACGCAGTATTTT.

This clonotype was seen only once. The chain carries TRBV5-1 and TRBJ2-3; 9 bases match TRBD2. The J segment lost 7 bases and the V segment lost 1 base, leaving 7 bases of the junction unmatched. This CDR3 region has 15 residues. The germline V gene encodes CDR1 SGHRS and CDR2 YFSETQ. CDR3 region: CASSLWSSGAYTQYF. CDR3 bases: TGCGCCAGCAGCTTGTGGTCTAGCGGGGCGTATACGCAGTATTTT.

This clonotype was found many times. The chain couples TRBV7-2 to TRBJ2-4; D is possibly TRBD2 (7 bases). Trimming left V 4 bases short and J 12 bases short, with 16 bases between. The CDR3 has 13 residues. CDR1 and CDR2 from the germline V gene are SGHTA and FQGNSA. DNA for the CDR3: TGTGCCAGCAGCTCCAACGGGGGGCGGACTCAGTACTTC. The encoded protein is CASSSNGGRTQYF. The variable domain in full, completed from reference TRBV7-2 and TRBJ2-4, reads GAGVSQSPSNKVTEKGKDVELRCDPISGHTALYWYRQSLGQGLEFLIYFQGNSAPDKSGLPSDRFSAERTGGSVSTLTIQRTQQEDSAVYLCASSSNGGRTQYFGAGTRLSVL.

The chain is built from TRBV15 and TRBJ2-5, with D hard to call. Trimming cost V 5 bases and J 5 bases, with 12 bases left between them. This CDR3 comprises 13 residues. Germline V gene data show CDR1 as LNHNV and CDR2 as YYDKDF (reference sequence). This chain's CDR3 is CATSGDGEETQYF. For the CDR3, the DNA is TGTGCCACCAGCGGTGACGGCGAGGAGACCCAGTACTTC. Based on the CDR3 plus reference TRBV15 and TRBJ2-5, the full variable domain is DAMVIQNPRYQVTQFGKPVTLSCSQTLNHNVMYWYQQKSSQAPKLLFHYYDKDFNNEADTPDNFQSRRPNTSFCFLDIRSPGLGDTAMYLCATSGDGEETQYFGPGTRLLVL.

The V and J genes are TRBV5-1 and TRBJ2-7, with D maybe TRBD1 (5 bases). Germline CDR1 SGHRS, CDR2 YFSETQ. The V and J ends lost 3 bases and 6 bases respectively, with 25 bases between them. The CDR3 extends over 17 amino acids. Here the CDR3 reads CASSSSFPLGDQGEQYF. The CDR3 region has the DNA TGCGCCAGCAGCTCATCTTTTCCCCTCGGTGATCAGGGCGAGCAGTACTTC.

The chain uses TRBV10-3 and TRBJ2-7; TRBD1 matches 7 bases. The trim removed 0 bases at V and 2 bases at J, leaving 4 bases unmatched. The germline gives CDR1 ENHRY, CDR2 SYGVKD. This CDR3 contains 15 residues. The CDR3 protein is CAISESRDRPYEQYF. CDR3 DNA: TGTGCCATCAGTGAGTCTCGGGACAGACCCTACGAGCAGTACTTC.

CDR3 in DNA: TGCAGTGCAGGGGGACAGGGAAATCACGAGCAGTACTTC. This codes for CSAGGQGNHEQYF. The chain employs TRBV20-1 and TRBJ2-7, with 9 bases matching TRBD1. The V gene's germline CDR1 is DFQATT and CDR2 SNEGSKA (reference sequence). V lost 6 bases and J lost 5; bases outside the gene matches: 8. The CDR3 has 13 residues.

This clonotype came up many times. The J gene is TRBJ2-7, the V gene TRBV12-3 or TRBV12-4; D remains unclear. The CDR3 extends over 13 amino acids. Trimming stripped 6 bases from V and 1 base from J, with 10 bases between. The CDR3 region is CASSSSGSYEQYF. CDR3 nucleotide sequence: TGTGCCAGCAGCTCCTCAGGATCCTACGAGCAGTACTTC.